This T cell receptor (beta chain) is drawn from a study of memory CD4+ T cells and cytomegalovirus serostatus. The sort gate was single viable CD3+CD4+CD8-CD45RO+ cells for memory CD4+ T cells. Measured with immunoSEQ multiplex PCR; TCRdb has only the in-frame clones, and not every one. The table lists around 25,000 clones, approximately 71% of them singletons. The CDR3 extends over 15 amino acids. With 2 bases removed from V and 1 base from J, the gap between germline ends came to 9 bases. The germline gives CDR1 ENHRY, CDR2 SYGVKD. The sequenced material came from memory CD4+ T cells from blood. The rearrangement links TRBV10-3 to TRBJ1-5; D gene ambiguous. This receptor was identified in an adult in good health and CMV-seronegative. In nucleotides, the CDR3 is TGTGCCATCAGTGAGGGTTTTAGAAGCAATCAGCCCCAGCATTTT. Translated: CAISEGFRSNQPQHF.